In its sample, the clone carrying this TCR beta chain was seen once. Its cognate antigen is unknown. Relapse was seen in all patients after autologous stem cell transplantation, and brentuximab vedotin exposure was variable. Researchers pulled CD8+ T cells out of thawed PBMCs using magnetic negative selection. Libraries were prepared by immunoSEQ multiplex PCR; TCRdb keeps only in-frame clonotypes and omits some of them. The repertoire has around 8,000 clones, 85% to 90% of them found once; the top ten carry approximately 22%. This sample stems from a study of PD-1 blockade in classical Hodgkin lymphoma. Study in general: Patients were infused with nivolumab 3 mg/kg every 2 weeks.

Study conclusions and caveats: Diversity similar to that of newly diagnosed patients was seen at baseline in complete responders. Repertoires differed for reasons still undefined, possibly disease activity or prior therapy.

This receptor was identified in a human donor with classical Hodgkin lymphoma. The sequenced sample was CD8+ T cells from blood, obtained at baseline.

CDR3 bases: TGTGCCAGTAGTTTGGCGGGAGTGGACTACAATGAGCAGTTCTTC. As protein: CASSLAGVDYNEQFF. This chain uses TRBV19 with TRBJ2-1, with 7 bases lining up with TRBD2. Per the germline V gene, CDR1 is LNHDA and CDR2 is SQIVND (reference sequence). The V and J ends lost 5 bases and 3 bases, in that order; junction bases with no gene match: 7. The CDR3 extends over 15 amino acids.